This T cell receptor (beta chain) is from a study of TIL therapy for anti-PD-1-resistant metastatic lung cancer. Looking at the study overall: Tumors had a median PD-L1 proportion score of 4.5% to 7%.

Concerning this clone: The antigen remains unidentified.

Study results and limitations: Patients were highly selected, enriched for treatment-naive, never-smoker and oncogene-addicted cases.

This CDR3 has 14 residues. Trimming removed 8 bases at V and 4 bases at J, with 12 bases between. Germline lookup yields CDR1 MNHNY and CDR2 SVGAGI (reference sequence). Time point given: pre-treatment sample, taken before nivolumab and TIL therapy. Pleural nodules or supraclavicular lymph nodes made up most of the excised metastases sampled. Adults with stage 4 NSCLC were enrolled in a phase I trial. The libraries were made with immunoSEQ v3. Some clones are missing from TCRdb's copy, which holds only in-frame ones; the method was immunoSEQ multiplex PCR. The data hold about 95,000 clones, with 55% to 75% observed a single time.

The receptor was derived from a person between 25 and 80 years old with non-small cell lung cancer. Sequenced material: tumor tissue, taken at baseline. V is TRBV6-6 and J is TRBJ1-6; D is ambiguous. CDR3 residues: CASSSAGYNSPLHF. CDR3 nucleotide sequence: TGTGCCAGCTCTTCGGCCGGGTATAATTCACCCCTCCACTTT.